The 21 T cell receptor beta chains presented below share a single source sample, sequenced in a study of blood T cell repertoires in COVID-19. Assay: immunoSEQ multiplex PCR; the TCRdb copy retains only in-frame clones and omits some. The sample shows 65,000 to 100,000 clones, 80% to 90% of them seen only once. Input material: peripheral blood. Every receptor here comes from a man over 45 with acute or convalescent COVID-19.

The chain combines TRBV12-3 or TRBV12-4 with TRBJ1-6, with D unresolved. Trimming cost V 3 bases and J 9 bases, with 6 bases left between them. The CDR3 sequence is 12 residues long. CDR3 nucleotide sequence: TGTGCCAGCAGTTTTTCGCGTTCACCCCTCCACTTT. This sequence encodes CASSFSRSPLHF.

V is TRBV18 and J is TRBJ1-5; tentatively, D is TRBD1 (6 bases). Germline V gene lookup returns CDR1 KGHSH and CDR2 LQKENI. The CDR3 spans 14 residues. Trimming shortened V by 6 bases and J by 9 bases, and 18 bases separated the two germline ends. The CDR3 DNA reads TGTGCCAGCTCCCTACAGGGAAGGCGGCGGCCCCAGCATTTT. Amino acids: CASSLQGRRRPQHF. The complete variable domain, with remaining parts taken from reference TRBV18 and TRBJ1-5, reads NAGVMQNPRHLVRRRGQEARLRCSPMKGHSHVYWYRQLPEEGLKFMVYLQKENIIDESGMPKERFSAEFPKEGPSILRIQQVVRGDSAAYFCASSLQGRRRPQHFGDGTRLSIL.

This clone occurred once. J is TRBJ2-5 and V is TRBV19; D possibly corresponds to TRBD2 (6 bases). This CDR3 region has 15 residues. Germline CDR1 LNHDA, CDR2 SQIVND (reference sequence). The V end lost 5 bases, the J end lost 4 bases, and 17 bases lay between the germline ends. CDR3: CASSPSMGGRETQYF. In nucleotides, the CDR3 is TGTGCCAGTAGTCCCTCCATGGGAGGACGAGAGACCCAGTACTTC.

In this sample, this clone turned up a few times. The chain employs TRBV10-2 and TRBJ1-2; D perhaps matches TRBD1 (5 bases). The CDR3 runs to 14 residues. V was cut by 0 bases and J by 7 bases, with 12 bases left in between. Germline CDR1 WSHSY, CDR2 SAAADI. CDR3 nucleotide sequence: TGCGCCAGCAGTGAGTCCGGCAGGGTCCGTGGCTACACCTTC. As protein: CASSESGRVRGYTF.

This clone was recorded a few times. The chain recombines TRBV6-1 with TRBJ2-1, with D possibly being TRBD2 (6 bases). V lost 2 bases, J lost 14 bases, and 16 bases lay in between. The CDR3 extends over 13 amino acids. From germline, CDR1 is MNHNS and CDR2 SASEGT. The CDR3 protein is CASSETENGGEFF. The DNA for the CDR3 is TGTGCCAGCAGTGAAACCGAAAACGGAGGGGAGTTCTTC.

The rearrangement links TRBV19 to TRBJ1-2; no clear D gene. Deletions cut 7 bases from V and 2 bases from J, with 14 bases between. Germline CDR1 is LNHDA and CDR2 is SQIVND (reference sequence). This CDR3 contains 14 residues. CDR3 DNA sequence: TGTGCCAGTAAGGTTGGAGAGGGCAACTATGGCTACACCTTC. It is translated as CASKVGEGNYGYTF.

The V gene is TRBV7-8, the J gene TRBJ1-1; no reliable D call. The V gene's germline CDR1 is SGHVS and CDR2 FQNEAQ. V lost 6 bases, J lost 0 bases, and 11 bases lay in between. The CDR3 is 14 residues long. CDR3 in amino acids: CASRVASMNTEAFF. In DNA form, the CDR3 reads TGTGCCAGCAGGGTAGCCTCCATGAACACTGAAGCTTTCTTT.

The rearrangement links TRBV19 to TRBJ1-5; 7 nucleotides align to TRBD1. V dropped 7 bases and J dropped 2; count of bases not matched to a gene: 11. Germline CDR1 and CDR2: LNHDA and SQIVND (reference sequence). This CDR3 has 16 residues. The CDR3 is CASTKQGRNRNQPQHF. In DNA, the CDR3 is TGTGCCAGTACTAAACAGGGGAGGAATCGCAATCAGCCCCAGCATTTT.

J is TRBJ1-2 and V is TRBV3-1 (or the pseudogene TRBV3-2), with 9 bases aligning to TRBD1. This CDR3 comprises 15 residues. V shed 3 bases and J 6 bases; nucleotides not matched to a gene: 8. Germline V gene sequence: CDR1 LGHDT, CDR2 YNNKEL (reference sequence). The CDR3: CASSHYGTGKNGYTF. The CDR3 bases are TGTGCCAGCAGCCACTACGGGACAGGGAAGAATGGCTACACCTTC.

V gene TRBV7-2 combines with J gene TRBJ1-2, with 7 positions matching TRBD1. Germline CDR1 reads SGHTA; CDR2 reads FQGNSA. V was pared by 1 base and J by 1 base, with 3 bases of the junction left unmatched. The CDR3 loop spans 15 amino acids. This chain's CDR3 is CASSLVAGGNYGYTF. For the CDR3, the DNA is TGTGCCAGCAGCTTAGTGGCAGGGGGTAACTATGGCTACACCTTC.

CDR3 in DNA: TGTGCCAGCAGTTTTTCTAGCGGGGGTACTCGTGATACGCAGTATTTT. Protein: CASSFSSGGTRDTQYF. This chain links TRBV28 with TRBJ2-3; TRBD2 matches at 10 bases. The CDR3 contains 16 residues. CDR1 MDHEN and CDR2 SYDVKM come from the germline V gene. V was pared by 3 bases and J by 6 bases, with 9 bases of the junction left unmatched.

The chain carries TRBV27 and TRBJ2-2; perhaps TRBD1 as D (6 bases). V lost 0 bases to trimming and J lost 2 bases, with 7 bases between them. The CDR3 sequence is 15 residues long. Looked up from germline, CDR1 is MNHEY and CDR2 is SMNVEV (reference sequence). The CDR3 region is CASSLSGTNTGELFF. DNA of the CDR3: TGTGCCAGCAGTTTATCGGGGACAAACACCGGGGAGCTGTTTTTT.

The rearrangement joins TRBV12-3 or TRBV12-4 to TRBJ1-5; no definite D call. This CDR3 spans 13 amino acids. The V end was cut by 5 bases, the J end by 7 bases, with 12 bases between. The DNA of the CDR3 is TGTGCCAGCAGTCCGGGGATGGGGCAGCCCCAGCATTTT. Its protein is CASSPGMGQPQHF.

The chain joins TRBV14 to TRBJ2-1; 8 bases fit TRBD2. The CDR3 covers 15 residues. Losses at the gene ends were 5 bases for V and 9 bases for J; bases not matched to a gene: 12. CDR1 SGHDN and CDR2 FVKESK come from the germline V gene. This CDR3 reads CASSFDSSGGTEQFF. In DNA, the CDR3 is TGTGCCAGCAGCTTCGACTCAAGCGGGGGCACTGAGCAGTTCTTC. The complete variable domain, with remaining parts taken from reference TRBV14 and TRBJ2-1, reads EAGVTQFPSHSVIEKGQTVTLRCDPISGHDNLYWYRRVMGKEIKFLLHFVKESKQDESGMPNNRFLAERTGGTYSTLKVQPAELEDSGVYFCASSFDSSGGTEQFFGPGTRLTVL.

This clone is a singleton in its sample. V is TRBV7-9 and J is TRBJ2-3, with 9 nucleotides matching TRBD2. CDR1 is SEHNR and CDR2 is FQNEAQ in the germline V gene (reference sequence). The V gene end was trimmed by 5 bases and the J gene end by 3 bases; junction bases not matched to a gene: 6. The CDR3 totals 15 residues. The CDR3 DNA follows: TGTGCCAGCAGCACAGCGGGGGGTAGGACAGATACGCAGTATTTT. Translated: CASSTAGGRTDTQYF.

This rearrangement joins TRBV5-4 to TRBJ2-3; TRBD2 matches at 8 bases. The germline V gene has CDR1 SGHNT and CDR2 YYREEE (reference sequence). The junction had 7 bases not matched to a gene; V was cut back by 4 bases and J by 6 bases. This CDR3 region has 14 residues. The CDR3 is CASSTGGARDTQYF. CDR3 bases: TGTGCCAGCAGCACCGGGGGGGCCAGGGATACGCAGTATTTT.

CDR3 region: CSVRHRGANTGELFF. DNA for the CDR3: TGCAGCGTTCGACACAGGGGAGCGAACACCGGGGAGCTGTTTTTT. The V gene is TRBV29-1, the J gene TRBJ2-2; 7 bases line up with TRBD1. The junction had 6 bases not matched to a gene; V was cut back by 5 bases and J by 0 bases. The CDR3 loop spans 15 amino acids. Germline loops: CDR1 SQVTM, CDR2 ANQGSEA.

The chain has TRBV19 and TRBJ1-2; the D gene is possibly TRBD1 (5 bases). Trimming cost V 4 bases and J 5 bases, with 14 bases left between them. The CDR3 covers 14 residues. Germline assignment: CDR1 LNHDA and CDR2 SQIVND (reference sequence). The CDR3 DNA reads as TGTGCCAGTAGTACATCGGACAACCCATATGGCTACACCTTC. Protein product: CASSTSDNPYGYTF.

The CDR3 region has the DNA TGTGCCAGCAGTCCTACCGGGACAGGGATAGGCCCCCTCCACTTT. The encoded protein is CASSPTGTGIGPLHF. The gene calls are TRBV3-1 (or the pseudogene TRBV3-2) and TRBJ1-6, with 9 bases lining up with TRBD1. This CDR3 is 15 amino acids long. The germline V gene encodes CDR1 LGHDT and CDR2 YNNKEL (reference sequence). The V segment lost 6 bases and the J segment 13 bases; nucleotides outside the gene matches: 13.

V is TRBV10-3 and J is TRBJ1-5; tentative D call: TRBD1 (5 bases). The CDR3 loop spans 15 amino acids. From germline, CDR1 is ENHRY and CDR2 SYGVKD. Trimming left V 1 base short and J 2 bases short, with 9 bases between. The CDR3, as DNA: TGTGCCATCAGTGAGTTTGACAGTGGCAATCAGCCCCAGCATTTT. It is translated as CAISEFDSGNQPQHF.

A few counts support this clone. This sequence joins TRBV5-4 and TRBJ1-1; 11 bases map to TRBD1. Germline values: CDR1 SGHNT, CDR2 YYREEE (reference sequence). The CDR3 consists of 16 residues. After removal of 2 bases from V and 5 bases from J, the junction contained 8 bases not matched to a gene. CDR3 DNA sequence: TGTGCCAGCAGCTTCTTGGACAGGGGGCGTGGGACTGAAGCTTTCTTT. Its translation is CASSFLDRGRGTEAFF.